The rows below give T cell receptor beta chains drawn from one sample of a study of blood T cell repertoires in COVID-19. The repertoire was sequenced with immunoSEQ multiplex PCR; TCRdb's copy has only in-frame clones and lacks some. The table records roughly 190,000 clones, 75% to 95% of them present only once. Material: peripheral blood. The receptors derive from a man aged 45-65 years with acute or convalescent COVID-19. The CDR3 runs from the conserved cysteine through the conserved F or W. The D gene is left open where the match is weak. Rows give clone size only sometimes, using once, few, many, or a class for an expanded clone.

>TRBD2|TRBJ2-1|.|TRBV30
TGTGCCTGGACCCCCGTGGGACTAGCGGGAGGAAATGAGCAGTTCTTC
CAWTPVGLAGGNEQFF
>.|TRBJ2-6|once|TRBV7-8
TGTGCCAGCAGCTTAGAAAGGCAGGGGTCTCTCTCTGGGGCCAACGTCCTGACTTTC
CASSLERQGSLSGANVLTF
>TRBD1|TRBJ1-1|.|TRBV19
TGTGCCAGTACTACGACAGGGGCTGAAGCTTTCTTT
CASTTTGAEAFF
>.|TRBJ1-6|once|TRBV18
TGTGCCAGCTCACCAGCGGGGGAAAGCTCCTATAATTCACCCCTCCACTTT
CASSPAGESSYNSPLHF
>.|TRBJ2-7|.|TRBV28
TGTGCCAGCAGCCCCCTCTACGAGCAGTACTTC
CASSPLYEQYF
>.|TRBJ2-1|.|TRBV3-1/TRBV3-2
TGTGCCAGCAGCCAGACAGAGACCTACAATGAGCAGTTCTTC
CASSQTETYNEQFF
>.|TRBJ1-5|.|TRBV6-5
TGTGCCAGCACAGCGGGACACTCTGGCAATCAGCCCCAGCATTTT
CASTAGHSGNQPQHF
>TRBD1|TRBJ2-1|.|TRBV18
TGTGCCAGCTCACCAGTAACAGGGGAGCTTCAGTTCTTC
CASSPVTGELQFF
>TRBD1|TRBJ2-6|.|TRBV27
TGTGCCAGCAGTCTCACAGGGGTCCGGACTGGGGCCAACGTCCTGACTTTC
CASSLTGVRTGANVLTF
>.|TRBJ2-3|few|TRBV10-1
TGCGCCAGCAGCCTTAGCTGTAATACGCAGTATTTT
CASSLSCNTQYF
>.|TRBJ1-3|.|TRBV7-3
TGTGCCAGCAGCCCCAAAGGGGGAAACGGAAACACCATATATTTT
CASSPKGGNGNTIYF
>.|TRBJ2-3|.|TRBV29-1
TGCAGCGTTGAGGGACTTAGAGATACGCAGTATTTT
CSVEGLRDTQYF
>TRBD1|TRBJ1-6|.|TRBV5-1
TGCGCCAGCAGCTTGGGACAGGGGAGTTCACCCCTCCACTTT
CASSLGQGSSPLHF
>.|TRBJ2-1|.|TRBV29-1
TGCAGCGTTGCCACCTACAATGAGCAGTTCTTC
CSVATYNEQFF
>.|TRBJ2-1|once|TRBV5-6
TGTGCCAGCAGCTGGCTCGGGGGAGGCGGCTCCTACAATGAGCAGTTCTTC
CASSWLGGGGSYNEQFF
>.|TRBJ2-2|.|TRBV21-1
TGTGCCAGCAGCAAAGCCTGGGGGGGGGCCCCCGGGGCCGGGGAGCTGTTTTTT
CASSKAWGGAPGAGELFF
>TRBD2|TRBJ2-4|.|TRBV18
TGTGCCAGCTCACTTGGGACTAGCAGAAACATTCAGTACTTC
CASSLGTSRNIQYF
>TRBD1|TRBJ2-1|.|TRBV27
TGTGCCAGCAGTTTTCCGGGACAGGGTCTCTATGAGCAGTTCTTC
CASSFPGQGLYEQFF